Below are 23 T cell receptor beta chains sequenced from a single sample in a study of blood T cell repertoires in COVID-19. Profiled with immunoSEQ multiplex PCR; TCRdb holds only in-frame clones, not every one. Of tens of thousands of clones listed, roughly three quarters are singletons. Sequencing used peripheral blood. These receptors were obtained from a man between 65 and 85 years old with acute or convalescent COVID-19.

The V gene is TRBV4-1, the J gene TRBJ1-1; D possibly corresponds to TRBD1 (5 bases). Germline V gene lookup returns CDR1 MGHRA and CDR2 YSYEKL. This CDR3 region has 15 residues. V lost 4 bases and J 4 bases, leaving 16 bases between the germline ends. CDR3 coding DNA: TGCGCCAGCAGCCGAAACCCAGGGTCCGGCACTGAAGCTTTCTTT. As protein: CASSRNPGSGTEAFF.

CDR3 amino acids: CASSLAYTDTQYF. The CDR3 DNA is TGTGCCAGCAGTTTAGCCTACACAGATACGCAGTATTTT. The rearrangement joins TRBV12-3 or TRBV12-4 to TRBJ2-3; D is ambiguous. The CDR3 is 13 amino acids. Trimming took 0 bases from V and 2 from J, leaving 3 bases between them.

In the case of this clone: This specimen includes other DNA sequences encoding the same CDR3. The V and J genes are TRBV4-1 and TRBJ2-3; 7 bases agree with TRBD1. Germline CDR1 MGHRA, CDR2 YSYEKL. The CDR3 has 15 residues. The V gene end was trimmed by 4 bases and the J gene end by 3 bases; junction bases not matched to a gene: 7. Here the CDR3 reads CASSLQQGPTDTQYF. The CDR3 region has the DNA TGCGCCAGCAGCCTCCAACAGGGGCCTACAGATACGCAGTATTTT.

The chain uses TRBV20-1 and TRBJ2-5, with D possibly TRBD2 on 6 matching bases. The CDR3 consists of 11 residues. The germline V and J ends were trimmed by 6 bases and 7 bases, with 12 bases remaining between them. CDR1 and CDR2 from the germline V gene are DFQATT and SNEGSKA (reference sequence). The CDR3 DNA sequence: TGCAGTGCCTTAGTCGGGGGGACCCAGTACTTC. It translates to CSALVGGTQYF.

This clone was observed a handful of times. The chain carries TRBV2 and TRBJ2-3, with 7 bases identical to TRBD1. The germline V gene has CDR1 SNHLY and CDR2 FYNNEI. With 6 bases clipped from V and 5 bases from J, the junction kept 8 bases outside the gene matches. The CDR3 has 14 amino acids. The CDR3 nucleotides read TGTGCCAGCAGGTCGGGGACAGATGTAGATACGCAGTATTTT. Protein: CASRSGTDVDTQYF.

The chain recombines TRBV11-2 with TRBJ1-1, with D hard to call. CDR3 length: 12 amino acids. V shed 6 bases and J shed 5 bases, with 10 bases lying between them. Germline V gene sequence: CDR1 SGHAT, CDR2 FQNNGV. CDR3 nucleotide sequence: TGTGCCAGCAGAGGTCAGCGGACTGAAGCTTTCTTT. It codes for CASRGQRTEAFF.

The chain uses TRBV30 and TRBJ1-3; 10 bases agree with TRBD1. J was trimmed by 2 bases and V by 5 bases; bases with no gene match: 3. The CDR3 length is 14 residues. Germline V gene lookup returns CDR1 GTSNPN and CDR2 SVGIG (reference sequence). The CDR3 region is CAWGTGAAGNTIYF. The CDR3 bases are TGTGCCTGGGGGACAGGGGCAGCTGGAAACACCATATATTTT.

CDR3 region: CASCPTAYNEQFF. In DNA form, the CDR3 reads TGTGCCAGCTGTCCGACTGCTTACAATGAGCAGTTCTTC. The genes are TRBV2 and TRBJ2-1; the D is unclear. The CDR3 has 13 amino acids. CDR1 and CDR2 from the germline V gene are SNHLY and FYNNEI. V lost 8 bases and J lost 4, with 12 bases in between. The whole variable domain, filled in from reference TRBV2 and TRBJ2-1, reads EPEVTQTPSHQVTQMGQEVILRCVPISNHLYFYWYRQILGQKVEFLVSFYNNEISEKSEIFDDQFSVERPDGSNFTLKIRSTKLEDSAMYFCASCPTAYNEQFFGPGTRLTVL.

This clone was seen more than once but under ten times. V usage is TRBV2 and J usage is TRBJ1-1; no reliable D call. The CDR3 totals 14 residues. Germline CDR1 reads SNHLY; CDR2 reads FYNNEI. Trimming stripped 0 bases from V and 1 base from J, with 6 bases between. The DNA of the CDR3 is TGTGCCAGCAGTGAAGCAGCGACGAACACTGAAGCTTTCTTT. Translating gives CASSEAATNTEAFF.

The V call is TRBV5-6, the J call TRBJ2-1; 10 positions match TRBD1. The CDR3 has 14 residues. The germline CDR1 and CDR2 sequences are SGHDT and YYEEEE. The V and J ends lost 4 bases and 7 bases, in that order; junction bases with no gene match: 5. The CDR3 DNA sequence: TGTGCCAGCAGCCGCGGGACAGGGGAAAATGAGCAGTTCTTC. It translates to CASSRGTGENEQFF.

DNA for the CDR3: TGTGCCAGCACCAGAGGTTGGACAGATACGCAGTATTTT. Its translation: CASTRGWTDTQYF. J is TRBJ2-3 and V is TRBV6-5; no clear D gene. The length of the CDR3 is 13 residues. Germline V CDR1 and CDR2: MNHEY, SVGAGI. V lost 7 bases to trimming and J lost 3 bases, with 11 bases between them.

J is TRBJ1-5 and V is TRBV7-2; 8 bases line up with TRBD1. From germline, CDR1 is SGHTA and CDR2 FQGNSA. The CDR3 length is 14 residues. V trimming: 5 bases; J trimming: 7 bases; junction bases outside the gene matches: 7. This chain's CDR3 is CASSHRTGQQPQHF. The CDR3 region has the DNA TGTGCCAGCAGCCACAGGACAGGGCAGCAGCCCCAGCATTTT.

V and J are TRBV29-1 and TRBJ2-5; perhaps TRBD1 as D (6 bases). Trimming stripped 5 bases from V and 1 base from J, with 17 bases between. CDR3 size: 15 residues. Looked up from germline, CDR1 is SQVTM and CDR2 is ANQGSEA. The DNA of the CDR3 is TGCAGCGTTCACAAGTCCCTGACAGGCCAAGAGACCCAGTACTTC. Protein product: CSVHKSLTGQETQYF. Filled out from reference TRBV29-1 and TRBJ2-5, the complete variable domain reads SAVISQKPSRDICQRGTSLTIQCQVDSQVTMMFWYRQQPGQSLTLIATANQGSEATYESGFVIDKFPISRPNLTFSTLTVSNMSPEDSSIYLCSVHKSLTGQETQYFGPGTRLLVL.

This clone has more than one count but fewer than ten. J is TRBJ2-5 and V is TRBV15, with a weak D call TRBD2 (6 bases). Per the germline V gene, CDR1 is LNHNV and CDR2 is YYDKDF (reference sequence). V gave up 1 base and J gave up 2 bases, with 11 bases separating them. The CDR3 has 15 amino acids. The CDR3 DNA reads as TGTGCCACCAGCAGAGGGGAGACTAGTCAAGAGACCCAGTACTTC. Translating gives CATSRGETSQETQYF.

The rearrangement joins TRBV25-1 to TRBJ1-2; D perhaps matches TRBD1 (5 bases). CDR1 MGHDK and CDR2 SYGVNS come from the germline V gene. The CDR3 length is 13 residues. The germline V and J ends were trimmed by 3 bases and 4 bases, with 9 bases remaining between them. The CDR3 DNA reads TGTGCCAGCAGTGACGGGGGAGGCTATGGCTACACCTTC. This translates into CASSDGGGYGYTF.

V and J are TRBV4-2 and TRBJ2-5; D is possibly TRBD2 (6 bases). The CDR3 has 15 residues. The germline CDR1 and CDR2 sequences are LGHNA and YNFKEQ. The V gene lost 4 bases and the J gene lost 5 bases, with 17 bases spanning the gap. CDR3 sequence: CASSPRGGMGETQYF. The CDR3 DNA reads TGTGCCAGCAGCCCGAGGGGCGGGATGGGGGAGACCCAGTACTTC.

This chain uses TRBV3-1 (or the pseudogene TRBV3-2) with TRBJ2-1, with TRBD2 as a possible D gene (6 bases). CDR1 and CDR2 (germline): LGHDT, YNNKEL (reference sequence). CDR3 size: 13 residues. V was clipped by 2 bases and J by 9 bases, with 11 bases between them. The DNA of the CDR3 is TGTGCCAGCAGCCAACAACAGGAGGGTGAGCAGTTCTTC. Protein sequence: CASSQQQEGEQFF.

The chain recombines TRBV10-1 with TRBJ1-5, with a weak D call TRBD1 (6 bases). Trimming removed 0 bases from V and 5 bases from J, with 14 bases in between. The CDR3 covers 16 residues. Per the germline V gene, CDR1 is WNHNN and CDR2 is SYGVQD (reference sequence). The CDR3 protein is CASSESNRVRDQPQHF. In DNA form, the CDR3 reads TGCGCCAGCAGTGAGTCGAACAGGGTACGGGATCAGCCCCAGCATTTT.

The chain couples TRBV28 to TRBJ2-7, with a tentative D call TRBD2 (6 bases). Germline values: CDR1 MDHEN, CDR2 SYDVKM. The CDR3 extends over 15 amino acids. The V end was cut by 6 bases, the J end by 2 bases, with 17 bases between. The CDR3, as DNA: TGTGCCAGCAGCCCAACCAGCGGGCGTCCCTACGAGCAGTACTTC. Protein: CASSPTSGRPYEQYF.

This rearrangement joins TRBV5-6 to TRBJ1-3; possible D gene TRBD1, 6 bases. The CDR3 sequence is 13 residues long. The germline V gene has CDR1 SGHDT and CDR2 YYEEEE. V lost 4 bases and J lost 6, with 11 bases in between. The CDR3: CASSVQGENTIYF. The CDR3 DNA reads TGTGCCAGCAGCGTACAGGGAGAAAACACCATATATTTT.

This clone appeared once. The rearrangement links TRBV27 to TRBJ2-1; 9 nucleotides match TRBD2. The ends lost 5 bases at V and 9 bases at J; junction bases unmatched: 20. The length of the CDR3 is 18 residues. Looked up from germline, CDR1 is MNHEY and CDR2 is SMNVEV (reference sequence). Here the CDR3 DNA reads TGTGCCAGCAGTCCCTTCCACGCTAGCGGGGCTTATTTCCCTGAGCAGTTCTTC. This codes for CASSPFHASGAYFPEQFF.

V and J are TRBV6-6 and TRBJ1-3, with a possible D match to TRBD1 (6 bases). Trimming took off 5 bases at V and 9 bases at J, with 26 bases between the two ends. The CDR3 extends over 17 amino acids. Germline V gene sequence: CDR1 MNHNY, CDR2 SVGAGI (reference sequence). CDR3 bases: TGTGCCAGCAGTCCTATGGGGGCAACAGGCCCTCATGGCACCATATATTTT. Translating gives CASSPMGATGPHGTIYF.

A single count supports this clone. The J gene is TRBJ2-1, the V gene TRBV6-5; 13 bases agree with TRBD2. The J segment lost 7 bases and the V segment lost 2 bases, leaving 2 bases of the junction unmatched. CDR3 length equals 15 residues. Germline values: CDR1 MNHEY, CDR2 SVGAGI. The CDR3 sequence: CASSYGTSGANEQFF. The CDR3 DNA follows: TGTGCCAGCAGTTACGGGACTAGCGGGGCGAATGAGCAGTTCTTC.